A selection of T cell receptor beta chains follows, all from one sample in a study of blood T cell repertoires in COVID-19. Libraries were prepared by immunoSEQ multiplex PCR; TCRdb keeps only in-frame clonotypes and omits some of them. Of about 220,000 clones detected, around 84% appear once; the ten largest clones hold 9.7%. Sequenced input: peripheral blood. The receptors derive from a man aged 50 to 60 with active or convalescent COVID-19. Each CDR3 is given with its conserved first and last residue. D genes are given only for firm matches. The size entry is marked missing in some rows and otherwise reads once, few, many or a size class.

V	size	D	J	CDR3	DNA
TRBV4-1	NA	NA	TRBJ2-6	CASKGTGTGANVLTF	TGCGCCAGCAAAGGCACCGGGACTGGGGCCAACGTCCTGACTTTC
TRBV28	NA	TRBD1	TRBJ1-5	CASSSRGDQPQHF	TGTGCCAGCAGTTCCAGGGGGGATCAGCCCCAGCATTTT
TRBV6-2/TRBV6-3	NA	NA	TRBJ1-1	CASSYPGATEAFF	TGTGCCAGCAGTTACCCTGGGGCGACTGAAGCTTTCTTT
TRBV28	NA	NA	TRBJ1-2	CATLQNYGYTF	TGTGCCACCCTACAGAACTATGGCTACACCTTC
TRBV3-1/TRBV3-2	NA	TRBD2	TRBJ2-7	CASSLRLAVSVYEQYF	TGTGCCAGCAGCCTTCGACTAGCGGTTTCGGTTTACGAGCAGTACTTC
TRBV9	NA	NA	TRBJ1-2	CASSDRDTSGYTF	TGTGCCAGCAGCGACCGGGACACCTCCGGGTACACCTTC
TRBV3-1/TRBV3-2	NA	NA	TRBJ1-5	CASSQNTGSNQPQHF	TGTGCCAGCAGCCAAAACACAGGGAGCAATCAGCCCCAGCATTTT
TRBV27	NA	NA	TRBJ2-2	CASSQGGASGELFF	TGTGCCAGCAGCCAAGGGGGGGCGTCCGGGGAGCTGTTTTTT
TRBV29-1	once	TRBD2	TRBJ2-1	CSVEGRGGYNEQFF	TGCAGCGTTGAGGGGCGGGGGGGTTACAATGAGCAGTTCTTC
TRBV4-3	NA	NA	TRBJ1-5	CASSQLMASNQPQHF	TGCGCCAGCAGCCAATTGATGGCTAGCAATCAGCCCCAGCATTTT
TRBV24-1	NA	TRBD1	TRBJ2-7	CATSDFGQGYEQYF	TGTGCCACCAGTGATTTCGGACAGGGTTACGAGCAGTACTTC
TRBV10-3	NA	TRBD2	TRBJ2-3	CAISPTSGGSSSTDTQYF	TGTGCCATCAGCCCGACTAGCGGGGGGTCCTCTAGCACAGATACGCAGTATTTT
TRBV11-2	once	NA	TRBJ1-3	CASSLEGPGTIYF	TGTGCCAGCAGCTTAGAGGGTCCGGGCACCATATATTTT
TRBV7-2	NA	TRBD1	TRBJ1-1	CASSLNRQGASTEAFF	TGTGCCAGCAGCCTCAATCGACAGGGGGCGAGCACTGAAGCTTTCTTT
TRBV5-4	NA	NA	TRBJ1-4	CASSFGGAIATNEKLFF	TGTGCCAGCAGCTTTGGGGGGGCGATAGCAACTAATGAAAAACTGTTTTTT
TRBV3-1/TRBV3-2	NA	NA	TRBJ2-2	CASSRDSTGELFF	TGTGCCAGCAGTCGGGACTCAACCGGGGAGCTGTTTTTT
TRBV3-1/TRBV3-2	NA	NA	TRBJ1-2	CASSQVGAGANYGYTF	TGTGCCAGCAGCCAAGTAGGGGCAGGGGCAAACTATGGCTACACCTTC
TRBV5-1	once	TRBD1	TRBJ2-3	CASSFGTATDTQYF	TGCGCCAGCAGCTTCGGGACAGCCACAGATACGCAGTATTTT
TRBV28	NA	NA	TRBJ2-7	CASRTGFAYEQYF	TGTGCCAGCAGAACAGGGTTCGCCTACGAGCAGTACTTC
TRBV28	NA	TRBD1	TRBJ1-1	CASSLYLTGGLNTEAFF	TGTGCCAGCAGCCTATACCTGACAGGGGGCCTGAACACTGAAGCTTTCTTT
TRBV7-3	NA	NA	TRBJ2-3	CASSLTGTFTDTQYF	TGTGCCAGCAGCTTAACCGGGACTTTCACAGATACGCAGTATTTT
TRBV18	NA	NA	TRBJ2-1	CASSTMQGGSYNEQFF	TGTGCCAGCTCAACCATGCAGGGGGGCTCCTACAATGAGCAGTTCTTC
TRBV6-5	many	NA	TRBJ2-3	CASSYMSDTDTQYF	TGTGCCAGCAGTTACATGTCAGACACAGATACGCAGTATTTT
TRBV3-1/TRBV3-2	NA	NA	TRBJ1-4	CASSPGLQGLKLFF	TGTGCCAGCAGCCCCGGACTGCAGGGGTTAAAACTGTTTTTT
TRBV7-9	NA	NA	TRBJ1-6	CASSLMTVYNSPLHF	TGTGCCAGCAGCTTAATGACAGTCTATAATTCACCCCTCCACTTT
TRBV28	NA	TRBD2	TRBJ2-3	CASSLGFGGEGGADTQYF	TGTGCCAGCAGTTTAGGGTTCGGCGGGGAGGGTGGGGCAGATACGCAGTATTTT
TRBV7-2	NA	NA	TRBJ2-3	CASSLGQGTDTQYF	TGTGCCAGCAGCTTAGGACAGGGCACAGATACGCAGTATTTT
TRBV11-2	NA	NA	TRBJ2-5	CASSLGAGSLQETQYF	TGTGCCAGCAGCTTAGGGGCGGGGAGCCTACAAGAGACCCAGTACTTC
TRBV3-1/TRBV3-2	NA	NA	TRBJ2-2	CASSPRGTGELFF	TGTGCCAGCAGCCCCAGGGGCACCGGGGAGCTGTTTTTT
TRBV6-6	once	TRBD1	TRBJ1-2	CASRLTGDSSYTF	TGTGCCAGCAGACTGACAGGGGATAGTAGCTACACCTTC
TRBV28	once	NA	TRBJ1-3	CASSPRPGNTIYF	TGTGCCAGCAGTCCCCGTCCCGGAAACACCATATATTTT
TRBV29-1	NA	TRBD1	TRBJ2-7	CSDRGRITYEQYF	TGCAGCGATAGGGGGCGTATAACCTACGAGCAGTACTTC
TRBV3-1/TRBV3-2	NA	TRBD2	TRBJ2-5	CASSQDAAGGQKTQYF	TGTGCCAGCAGCCAAGATGCAGCGGGGGGGCAAAAGACCCAGTACTTC
TRBV21-1	NA	NA	TRBJ2-1	CASTKDGTLYNEQFF	TGTGCCAGCACGAAGGACGGGACATTGTACAATGAGCAGTTCTTC
TRBV5-1	NA	NA	TRBJ2-5	CASSANTDQETQYF	TGCGCCAGCAGCGCCAACACAGACCAAGAGACCCAGTACTTC
TRBV7-2	once	NA	TRBJ1-5	CASSLAGGTGRNQPQHF	TGTGCCAGCAGCTTAGCAGGGGGGACCGGGAGGAATCAGCCCCAGCATTTT
TRBV6-5	NA	TRBD2	TRBJ2-1	CASRAGTSREQFF	TGTGCCAGCAGAGCCGGGACTAGCCGCGAGCAGTTCTTC
TRBV2	NA	NA	TRBJ2-3	CASRDGGTDTQYF	TGTGCCAGCAGGGATGGAGGCACAGATACGCAGTATTTT
TRBV19	NA	NA	TRBJ1-1	CASSPEGRAYWGTEAFF	TGTGCCAGTAGTCCAGAGGGTAGGGCGTATTGGGGCACTGAAGCTTTCTTT
TRBV2	NA	NA	TRBJ1-4	CASGGTLGNEKLFF	TGTGCCAGCGGAGGGACCTTGGGTAATGAAAAACTGTTTTTT
TRBV7-6	NA	NA	TRBJ2-2	CASSLVQGSTTGELFF	TGTGCCAGCAGCTTAGTGCAGGGTAGCACCACCGGGGAGCTGTTTTTT
TRBV7-9	NA	TRBD1	TRBJ1-2	CASSPDRGYGYTF	TGTGCCAGCAGTCCGGACAGGGGCTATGGCTACACCTTC
TRBV5-1	NA	TRBD1	TRBJ2-3	CASSQRTGEDTDTQYF	TGCGCCAGCAGCCAAAGGACAGGGGAGGACACAGATACGCAGTATTTT
TRBV19	NA	TRBD2	TRBJ2-1	CASSPGLAGGRSNEQFF	TGTGCCAGTAGTCCAGGACTAGCGGGGGGCCGAAGTAATGAGCAGTTCTTC
TRBV5-1	NA	NA	TRBJ2-7	CASSLGQGGEQYF	TGCGCCAGCAGCTTAGGGCAGGGTGGCGAGCAGTACTTC
TRBV10-3	NA	TRBD1	TRBJ1-2	CAIEGAGGYGYTF	TGTGCCATCGAGGGGGCAGGGGGTTATGGCTACACCTTC
TRBV10-3	NA	NA	TRBJ2-7	CAISEGFGETYEQYF	TGTGCCATCAGTGAGGGCTTCGGGGAAACCTACGAGCAGTACTTC
TRBV11-2	NA	TRBD2	TRBJ2-1	CASSRELAGGYNEQFF	TGTGCCAGCAGTAGGGAGTTAGCGGGGGGTTACAATGAGCAGTTCTTC
TRBV5-6	NA	TRBD1	TRBJ2-2	CASSLDGTDYTGELFF	TGTGCCAGCAGCTTGGACGGGACAGATTACACCGGGGAGCTGTTTTTT
TRBV19	NA	TRBD2	TRBJ2-1	CACGDSGSNNEQFF	TGTGCCTGCGGGGATAGCGGGTCCAACAATGAGCAGTTCTTC
TRBV5-1	NA	TRBD2	TRBJ2-5	CASSQGPAGALETQYF	TGCGCCAGCAGCCAAGGGCCCGCGGGAGCGTTAGAGACCCAGTACTTC
TRBV19	once	NA	TRBJ1-2	CASNSGANGYTF	TGTGCCAGTAATAGCGGGGCCAATGGCTACACCTTC
TRBV5-4	NA	NA	TRBJ1-1	CASSPGGVRNTEAFF	TGTGCCAGCAGCCCGGGGGGGGTTAGGAACACTGAAGCTTTCTTT
TRBV27	NA	NA	TRBJ1-2	CASSVQGSGGYTF	TGTGCCAGCAGTGTACAGGGTTCAGGTGGCTACACCTTC
TRBV19	NA	NA	TRBJ1-1	CASSPGYTEAFF	TGTGCCAGTAGCCCAGGGTACACTGAAGCTTTCTTT